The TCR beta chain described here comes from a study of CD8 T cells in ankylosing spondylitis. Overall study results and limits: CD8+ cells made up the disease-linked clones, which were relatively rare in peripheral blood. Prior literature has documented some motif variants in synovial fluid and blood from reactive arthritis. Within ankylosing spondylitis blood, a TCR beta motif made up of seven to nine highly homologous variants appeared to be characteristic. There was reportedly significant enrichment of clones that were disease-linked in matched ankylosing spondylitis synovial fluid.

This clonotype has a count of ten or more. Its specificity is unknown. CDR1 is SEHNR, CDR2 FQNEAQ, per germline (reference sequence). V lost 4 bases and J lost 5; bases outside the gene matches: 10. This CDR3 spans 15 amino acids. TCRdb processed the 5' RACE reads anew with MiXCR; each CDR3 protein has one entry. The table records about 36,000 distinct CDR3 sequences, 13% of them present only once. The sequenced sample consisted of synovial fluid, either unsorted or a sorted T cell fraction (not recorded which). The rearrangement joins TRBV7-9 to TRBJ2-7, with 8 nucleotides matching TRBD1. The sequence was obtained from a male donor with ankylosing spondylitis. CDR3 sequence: CASSSPRDRIDEQYF. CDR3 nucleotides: TGTGCCAGCAGCTCACCCCGGGACAGGATCGACGAGCAGTACTTC.